A single sample gave rise to the 10 T cell receptor beta chains below, sequenced in a study of radiation and T cells in renal cell carcinoma. Sequencing used immunoSEQ multiplex PCR; TCRdb keeps in-frame clones, though not all of them. The data contain 14,000 or so clones, around 65% of them seen just once; the ten biggest clones take up roughly 26%. As for treatment: 15 Gy SBRT to primary tumor, nephrectomy 4 weeks later. This specimen consisted of tumor tissue, obtained from a patient whose treatment included radiotherapy and nephrectomy. The receptors derive from a woman aged 65 to 85 with renal cell carcinoma.

This chain connects TRBV19 to TRBJ2-2, with D possibly matching TRBD2 (5 bases). From germline, CDR1 is LNHDA and CDR2 SQIVND (reference sequence). This CDR3 is 17 amino acids long. V was clipped by 8 bases and J by 1 base, with 20 bases between them. This CDR3 reads CASHRGQAKENTGELFF. The DNA for the CDR3 is TGTGCCAGTCACCGAGGGCAGGCGAAAGAGAACACCGGGGAGCTGTTTTTT. Full variable domain (missing parts from reference TRBV19 and TRBJ2-2): DGGITQSPKYLFRKEGQNVTLSCEQNLNHDAMYWYRQDPGQGLRLIYYSQIVNDFQKGDIAEGYSVSREKKESFPLTVTSAQKNPTAFYLCASHRGQAKENTGELFFGEGSRLTVL.

The V and J genes are TRBV6-5 and TRBJ1-1; D call uncertain. The CDR3 extends over 15 amino acids. Germline V gives CDR1 MNHEY, CDR2 SVGAGI. V was cut by 1 base and J by 7 bases, with 16 bases left in between. The CDR3 coding sequence is TGTGCCAGCAGTTACTTCGCGGGGAGGGCGGGTGAAGCTTTCTTT. Its protein is CASSYFAGRAGEAFF.

The CDR3 DNA sequence: TGTGCCAGTAGTATCGACAGGGGGCGTGGTGAAGCTTTCTTT. It encodes CASSIDRGRGEAFF. V gene TRBV19 combines with J gene TRBJ1-1, with TRBD1 identical over 10 bases. The germline CDR1 and CDR2 sequences are LNHDA and SQIVND (reference sequence). The CDR3 contains 14 residues. Trimming cost V 3 bases and J 7 bases; bases outside gene matches: 5.

This chain uses TRBV30 with TRBJ1-1, with D unresolved. Germline loops: CDR1 GTSNPN, CDR2 SVGIG (reference sequence). There are 13 residues in the CDR3. Trimming stripped 2 bases from V and 5 bases from J, with 12 bases between. The CDR3 here is CAWSFSVETEAFF. The CDR3 DNA reads TGTGCCTGGAGTTTCTCGGTAGAGACTGAAGCTTTCTTT.

The chain carries TRBV7-2 and TRBJ2-7; tentative D call: TRBD2 (6 bases). CDR1 is SGHTA and CDR2 is FQGNSA in the germline V gene. The CDR3 is made up of 15 amino acids. Deletions cut 0 bases from V and 6 bases from J, with 15 bases between. The CDR3 nucleotides read TGTGCCAGCAGCTTAGCGGGGGGTAGGCTCGGCGAGCAGTACTTC. It codes for CASSLAGGRLGEQYF.

The chain uses TRBV18 and TRBJ2-3; 15 nucleotides agree with TRBD2. The CDR3 totals 18 residues. Germline V gene data show CDR1 as KGHSH and CDR2 as LQKENI. Trimming at V came to 4 bases and at J to 0 bases, leaving 5 bases not matched to a gene. DNA for the CDR3: TGTGCCAGCTCACTCGGGACTAGCGGGGGGCTTAGCACAGATACGCAGTATTTT. Its translation is CASSLGTSGGLSTDTQYF.

The chain uses TRBV14 and TRBJ2-7; D is unresolved. There are 13 residues in the CDR3. Germline CDR1 is SGHDN and CDR2 is FVKESK. V shed 1 base and J shed 4 bases, with 8 bases lying between them. CDR3 loop: CASSQVSSYEQYF. CDR3 in DNA: TGTGCCAGCAGCCAAGTTTCCAGTTACGAGCAGTACTTC.

J is TRBJ1-1 and V is TRBV4-3, with a tentative D call TRBD1 (6 bases). The CDR3 has 13 amino acids. The V end lost 2 bases, the J end lost 8 bases, and 12 bases lay between the germline ends. Germline V gene lookup returns CDR1 LGHNA and CDR2 YSLEER. CDR3 sequence reads: CASSQFRGLEAFF. CDR3 DNA: TGCGCCAGCAGCCAATTCAGGGGTCTGGAAGCTTTCTTT.

The CDR3 reads CASSLLSGIRTGELFF. DNA for the CDR3: TGTGCCAGCAGCTTGCTTAGCGGGATTCGGACCGGGGAGCTGTTTTTT. The chain couples TRBV5-6 to TRBJ2-2; 8 nucleotides match TRBD2. CDR3 length equals 16 residues. Trimming at V came to 1 base and at J to 5 bases, leaving 7 bases not matched to a gene. Germline-derived CDR1 and CDR2 are SGHDT and YYEEEE.

The chain recombines TRBV4-3 with TRBJ1-1, with D unclear. Germline lookup yields CDR1 LGHNA and CDR2 YSLEER. V lost 0 bases, J lost 7 bases, and 18 bases lay in between. The CDR3 runs 16 residues. The CDR3 spells CASSQDRAYLLDEAFF. The CDR3 nucleotides are TGCGCCAGCAGCCAAGATCGGGCATACCTCCTGGATGAAGCTTTCTTT.